The rows below give T cell receptor beta chains drawn from one sample of a study of blood T cell repertoires in COVID-19. Profiled with immunoSEQ multiplex PCR; TCRdb holds only in-frame clones, not every one. The sample lists 230,000 or so clones; around 88% were seen once. The specimen was peripheral blood. These TCRs come from a man in his forties with active or convalescent COVID-19. The CDR3 runs from the conserved cysteine through the conserved F or W. A D gene is named only where the DNA matches it firmly. Clone size is not always given. Where it is, it says once, few, many or a class for expanded clones.

D	V	J	size	DNA	CDR3
-	TRBV7-8	TRBJ2-1	-	TGTGCCAGCAGCGCCCAGGTTGGCAATGAGCAGTTCTTC	CASSAQVGNEQFF
TRBD2	TRBV20-1	TRBJ2-5	-	TGCAGTGCTAGTGATTCTCTAGCGGGAGTTGAGACCCAGTACTTC	CSASDSLAGVETQYF
-	TRBV5-1	TRBJ2-6	-	TGCGCCAGCAGCTTGACGCGTCAGGGAAACTCTGGGGCCAACGTCCTGACTTTC	CASSLTRQGNSGANVLTF
-	TRBV5-1	TRBJ2-1	-	TGCGCCAGCAGCTTGGGGGCCTCCGGGATCTTCAATGAGCAGTTCTTC	CASSLGASGIFNEQFF
TRBD1	TRBV9	TRBJ1-2	-	TGTGCCAGCAGCGTAACCCCCGGGTTTCGACAGGGCGACTATGGCTACACCTTC	CASSVTPGFRQGDYGYTF
TRBD1	TRBV10-3	TRBJ1-1	-	TGTGCCATCAGTGACTACGAGGGGGCGCGGAACACTGAAGCTTTCTTT	CAISDYEGARNTEAFF
-	TRBV7-2	TRBJ1-2	once	TGTGCCAGCAATGGGGCAGGGCTTAACTATGGCTACACCTTC	CASNGAGLNYGYTF
TRBD1	TRBV18	TRBJ1-1	-	TGTGCCAGCTCACCTACAGGGGTGGAGGGCACTGAAGCTTTCTTT	CASSPTGVEGTEAFF
-	TRBV18	TRBJ1-6	-	TGTGCCAGCTCACCTAACCAGGGCTCGGATTCACCCCTCCACTTT	CASSPNQGSDSPLHF
-	TRBV29-1	TRBJ2-1	-	TGCAGCGTCGTAGGCCAGGATAGGAATGAGCAGTTCTTC	CSVVGQDRNEQFF
-	TRBV3-1/TRBV3-2	TRBJ2-2	-	TGTGCCAGCAGCCAAGTGCGGGGTTTCACCGGGGAGCTGTTTTTT	CASSQVRGFTGELFF
TRBD1	TRBV24-1	TRBJ1-2	-	TGTGCCACCAGTGATTTGGGCCCGACAGGGAACTATGGCTACACCTTC	CATSDLGPTGNYGYTF
TRBD1	TRBV7-9	TRBJ1-2	-	TGTGCCAGCAGCTTAGAGTGGGACAGGGGTATTGGCTACACCTTC	CASSLEWDRGIGYTF
-	TRBV30	TRBJ1-5	-	TGTGCCGCGGGGGAAATGGATCAGCCCCAGCATTTT	CAAGEMDQPQHF
TRBD2	TRBV19	TRBJ2-5	-	TGTGCCAGTAGTAGCGCTAGCGGGAGTTCCGAGACCCAGTACTTC	CASSSASGSSETQYF
-	TRBV7-8	TRBJ1-4	-	TGTGCCAGCAGCCCTTCGCAGGAAAAACTGTTTTTT	CASSPSQEKLFF
-	TRBV7-2	TRBJ2-3	-	TGTGCCAGCAGCTTACAGGTGACCACAGATACGCAGTATTTT	CASSLQVTTDTQYF
TRBD2	TRBV30	TRBJ2-2	-	TGTGCCTGGAGGGCCAAGAGCGGGAGCCCTCTTGGGAACGGGGAGCTGTTTTTT	CAWRAKSGSPLGNGELFF
TRBD1	TRBV28	TRBJ1-4	few	TGTGCCAGCAGTTTCTCAGGGGGCCACGCGGGAAAACTGTTTTTT	CASSFSGGHAGKLFF
-	TRBV24-1	TRBJ2-3	-	TGTGCCACCAGTGATGTCAGATACACAGATACGCAGTATTTT	CATSDVRYTDTQYF
-	TRBV6-5	TRBJ2-7	-	TGTGCCAGCGCAAGGGGGGGGCTGTCCTACGAGCAGTACTTC	CASARGGLSYEQYF
-	TRBV29-1	TRBJ1-1	-	TGCAGCGTTATTAATGACAGGCGTAACACTGAAGCTTTCTTT	CSVINDRRNTEAFF
TRBD1	TRBV24-1	TRBJ1-2	-	TGTGCCACCAGTGACCCGGGACAGGGGTACGGCTACACCTTC	CATSDPGQGYGYTF
-	TRBV18	TRBJ1-5	-	TGTGCCAGCTCATATACTCGGGACATGGGGCAGCCCCAGCATTTT	CASSYTRDMGQPQHF
-	TRBV20-1	TRBJ2-3	-	TGCAGTGCTAGTAGGGGAGATACGCAGTATTTT	CSASRGDTQYF
TRBD1	TRBV3-1/TRBV3-2	TRBJ1-6	-	TGTGCCTCCGGGACAGTTTTTAATTCACCCCTCCACTTT	CASGTVFNSPLHF
TRBD2	TRBV7-3	TRBJ2-7	-	TGTGCCAGCAGCCCGGGACTACGGTCCTACGAGCAGTACTTC	CASSPGLRSYEQYF
-	TRBV19	TRBJ1-5	-	TGTGCCAGTAGTATTCTGGCGGATAGCAATCAGCCCCAGCATTTT	CASSILADSNQPQHF
-	TRBV6-2/TRBV6-3	TRBJ2-1	-	TGTGCCAGCAGTTACTCGAGGGCGGGGCGCTACAATGAGCAGTTCTTC	CASSYSRAGRYNEQFF
-	TRBV27	TRBJ1-5	once	TGTGCCAGCAGTACTACTACAGGGCTCGGCAATCAGCCCCAGCATTTT	CASSTTTGLGNQPQHF
-	TRBV5-5	TRBJ2-7	-	TGTGCCAGCAGCTTGCTAATCGGGGGCAGGGGGGACGAGCAGTACTTC	CASSLLIGGRGDEQYF
-	TRBV24-1	TRBJ2-3	-	TGTGCCACCAGTGATTCGGGCCGGACATCCTTCACAGATACGCAGTATTTT	CATSDSGRTSFTDTQYF
-	TRBV19	TRBJ2-1	-	TGTGCCAGTACCCTTTCTAGCCGATACAATGAGCAGTTCTTC	CASTLSSRYNEQFF
-	TRBV12-1	TRBJ1-5	-	TGTGCCAGCAGCTTTTGCGCCAGGGCAAAGGGGTTTAGCAATCAGCCCCAGCATTTT	CASSFCARAKGFSNQPQHF
-	TRBV21-1	TRBJ1-5	-	TGTGCCAGCAGCAGACAGGGGAATCAGCCCCAGCATTTT	CASSRQGNQPQHF
TRBD2	TRBV9	TRBJ2-7	-	TGTGCCAGCAGCGTCTCTAGCGGGGGCTACGAGCAGTACTTC	CASSVSSGGYEQYF
-	TRBV5-1	TRBJ1-2	once	TGCGCCAGCAGCCCCGCGACAGGTTATGGCTACACCTTC	CASSPATGYGYTF
-	TRBV14	TRBJ1-1	-	TGTGCCAGCAGCCAAGTTGTTGGGGGGAGCACTGAAGCTTTCTTT	CASSQVVGGSTEAFF
-	TRBV7-8	TRBJ1-3	-	TGTGCCAGCAGCCTTTCCACTGGAAACACCATATATTTT	CASSLSTGNTIYF
-	TRBV12-3/TRBV12-4	TRBJ2-1	few	TGTGCCAGCAGTTTTACTGGGCCGAATGAGCAGTTCTTC	CASSFTGPNEQFF
-	TRBV7-7	TRBJ2-7	-	TGTGCTAGCAGCTTAGGGGGGCGGGGGCTTCTGTTTACAGTCGGGCGTTACTACGAGCAGTACTTC	CASSLGGRGLLFTVGRYYEQYF
TRBD1	TRBV4-3	TRBJ2-7	-	TGCGCCAGCAGCCTCGGACAGGACTCCTACGAGCAGTACTTC	CASSLGQDSYEQYF
-	TRBV7-2	TRBJ2-2	-	TGTGCCAGCAGCTTATTCAGCACCGGGGAGCTGTTTTTT	CASSLFSTGELFF
-	TRBV9	TRBJ2-2	-	TGTGCCAGCAGCCCAAGAGGACAGTTCGGAACCGGGGAGCTGTTTTTT	CASSPRGQFGTGELFF
TRBD1	TRBV30	TRBJ1-5	-	TGTGCCTGGAGTATCACAGGGGCGTATCAGCCCCAGCATTTT	CAWSITGAYQPQHF
-	TRBV2	TRBJ2-2	few	TGTGCCAGCAGCGGGAGTAGCACCGGGGAGCTGTTTTTT	CASSGSSTGELFF
TRBD1	TRBV24-1	TRBJ1-5	-	TGTGCCACCTCGGCCGGGACAGGAGCAAATCAGCCCCAGCATTTT	CATSAGTGANQPQHF
TRBD1	TRBV7-6	TRBJ1-2	-	TGTGCCAGCAGCTTAGCGGGAGAGGGACAGGGATATGGCTACACCTTC	CASSLAGEGQGYGYTF
TRBD1	TRBV7-9	TRBJ2-7	-	TGTGCCAGCAGCTTTGAAGGGACAGGGGAGGAGCAGTACTTC	CASSFEGTGEEQYF
-	TRBV7-9	TRBJ1-1	few	TGTGCCAGCAGCTTAGAACTTGCGGGCACTGAAGCTTTCTTT	CASSLELAGTEAFF
-	TRBV24-1	TRBJ2-1	-	TGTGCCACCAGTGACCAGGGTTCTCACAATGAGCAGTTCTTC	CATSDQGSHNEQFF
-	TRBV30	TRBJ1-2	-	TGTGCCTCTCGACAGTATAATGGCTACACCTTC	CASRQYNGYTF
TRBD1	TRBV7-8	TRBJ1-5	-	TGTGCCAGCAGCTTGGGGACAGATCAGCCCCAGCATTTT	CASSLGTDQPQHF
-	TRBV28	TRBJ1-2	-	TGTGCCAGCAGTTTATCAGCAGGGCTCGAGAATGGCTACACCTTC	CASSLSAGLENGYTF
-	TRBV9	TRBJ1-3	-	TGTGCCAGCAGCGAAGGGGAAGACCCTGGAAACACCATATATTTT	CASSEGEDPGNTIYF
TRBD1	TRBV27	TRBJ2-7	-	TGTGCCAGCAAGGGACAGGGGACCTACGAGCAGTACTTC	CASKGQGTYEQYF
TRBD1	TRBV6-2/TRBV6-3	TRBJ2-6	-	TGTGCCAGCAGTCCCGACAGGGGGGTCTCTGGGGCCAACGTCCTGACTTTC	CASSPDRGVSGANVLTF
-	TRBV19	TRBJ1-2	-	TGTGCCAGTAGTATTCGCCGGGTACCCAACTATGGCTACACCTTC	CASSIRRVPNYGYTF
TRBD2	TRBV6-5	TRBJ2-5	-	TGTGCCACCCGGACTAGCGTCTGGGGCGAGACCCAGTACTTC	CATRTSVWGETQYF
TRBD2	TRBV7-2	TRBJ2-1	-	TGTGCCAGCAGCTTAGGAGTAGCGGGAACCAATGAGCAGTTCTTC	CASSLGVAGTNEQFF